This T cell receptor (beta chain) was sequenced in a study of T cells in women clearing cervical HPV infection. Background on the study: Blood came at first lesion visit for cases, post-clearance for controls. Study-level findings and limits: CIN3+ cases had significantly higher TCR richness than controls; evenness did not differ. Unknown T-cell numbers per sample may underlie the richness differences.

Per the germline V gene, CDR1 is MRHNA and CDR2 is SNTAGT. The CDR3 spans 15 residues. Here immunoSEQ multiplex PCR was the method, and the copy in TCRdb shows in-frame clones only, minus some. In total, the table holds tens of thousands of clones. Cervical HPV DNA detected by MY09/MY11 PCR, typed by dot-blot. Comment on this clone: What it binds is unknown. Read coverage stops 3 residues before the CDR3 terminus; the germline J gene supplies the remainder.

This rearrangement joins TRBV6-4 to TRBJ1-2; D perhaps matches TRBD1 (6 bases). Sequenced sample: blood buffy coat. This receptor was taken from a woman between 18 and 69 years old with a cervical HPV16 infection that either progressed to CIN3+ or cleared (not recorded which). The sequenced part of the CDR3 DNA is TGTGCCAGCAGTGATCAAGGGGGAAGCACAGATACC. Protein sequence: CASSDQGGSTDT. From start to end, the CDR3 is CASSDQGGSTDTYTF.